Given below is one TCR beta chain in context. This sample was taken from a study of blood T cell repertoires in COVID-19. This CDR3 contains 14 residues. CDR1 SGDLS and CDR2 YYNGEE come from the germline V gene. V lost 0 bases to trimming and J lost 3 bases, with 10 bases between them. The assay was immunoSEQ multiplex PCR, and TCRdb's table has in-frame clones only and misses some. The profile shows some 270,000 clones, 70% to 90% of them singletons. Across under 25 US areas, participants ranged in age from about 18 to 100 years. This TCR was sampled from a woman between 50 and 59 years old who had been exposed to COVID-19. This rearrangement joins TRBV9 to TRBJ2-7; D might be TRBD2 (6 bases). What was sequenced was PBMCs or T cells enriched from blood (not recorded which). CDR3 loop: CASSVGDSFYEQYF. For the CDR3, the DNA is TGTGCCAGCAGCGTAGGGGACTCCTTCTACGAGCAGTACTTC.